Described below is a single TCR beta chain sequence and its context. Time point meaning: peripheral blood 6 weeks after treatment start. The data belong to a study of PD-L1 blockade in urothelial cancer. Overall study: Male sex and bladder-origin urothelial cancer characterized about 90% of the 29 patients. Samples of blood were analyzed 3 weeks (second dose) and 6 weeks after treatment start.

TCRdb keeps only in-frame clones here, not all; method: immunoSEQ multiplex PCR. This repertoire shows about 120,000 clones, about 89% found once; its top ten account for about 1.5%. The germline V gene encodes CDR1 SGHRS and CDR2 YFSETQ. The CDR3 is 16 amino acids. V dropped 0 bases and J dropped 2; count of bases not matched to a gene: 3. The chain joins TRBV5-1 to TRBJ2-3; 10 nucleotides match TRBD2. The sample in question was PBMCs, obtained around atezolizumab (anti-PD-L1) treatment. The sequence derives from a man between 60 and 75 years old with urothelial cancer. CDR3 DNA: TGCGCCAGCAGCTTGGGGACTAGCGGTTACACAGATACGCAGTATTTT. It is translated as CASSLGTSGYTDTQYF.